This T cell receptor beta chain was identified in a study of radiation and T cells in renal cell carcinoma. The germline V gene encodes CDR1 SGHDT and CDR2 YYEEEE. The CDR3 contains 16 residues. The V gene end was trimmed by 3 bases and the J gene end by 2 bases; junction bases not matched to a gene: 7. Assay: immunoSEQ multiplex PCR; the TCRdb copy retains only in-frame clones and omits some. The sample holds 160,000 or so clones; approximately 86% are singletons and the top ten take over 10%. Concerning this clone: Its cognate antigen is unknown.

Broader study findings: No pretreatment tumor biopsies were available for baseline clonotypes. From baseline, blood top tumor clonotypes peaked at 2 weeks post-radiation.

The sample's time point: blood 2 weeks post-SBRT. The treatment denotes: 15 Gy SBRT to primary tumor, nephrectomy 4 weeks later. Serial blood draws occurred at baseline and 2 and 4 weeks post-SBRT. This chain connects TRBV5-6 to TRBJ2-2; 7 bases fit TRBD1. The source of this sequence is a woman in her fifties or sixties with renal cell carcinoma. This sample comprised blood, obtained from a patient whose treatment included radiotherapy and nephrectomy. Here the CDR3 DNA reads TGTGCCAGCAGCTGGGGACAGATGATCAACACCGGGGAGCTGTTTTTT. Its translation: CASSWGQMINTGELFF.